The rows below give T cell receptor beta chains drawn from one sample of a study of T cells after yellow fever vaccination. TCRdb ran MiXCR on the 5' RACE reads and lists one entry per CDR3 protein. Among hundreds of thousands of distinct CDR3 sequences, approximately 12% were seen once, and the ten largest hold around an eighth. This material consisted of PBMCs, taken on the day of the yellow fever booster vaccination. The receptors come from a young man who received the YFV17D yellow fever vaccine. CDR3s include the opening cysteine and the closing phenylalanine or tryptophan.

v_gene: TRBV5-1
CDR3aa: CASSREGTRENIQYF

v_gene: TRBV6-1
CDR3aa: CASSGLAGVETQYF

v_gene: TRBV5-5
CDR3aa: CASSFGPGDEQFF

v_gene: TRBV10-3
CDR3aa: CAISESHPPIQGARETQYF

v_gene: TRBV3-1
CDR3aa: CASTSGQGWDTEAFF

v_gene: TRBV20-1
CDR3aa: CSAASGRASNEQFF

v_gene: TRBV10-3
CDR3aa: CAISETQGYTYSYEQYF

v_gene: TRBV4-3
CDR3aa: CASSQPGTGELFF

v_gene: TRBV5-1
CDR3aa: CASSDVRGGEAFF

v_gene: TRBV30
CDR3aa: CAWRKPGLALTDTQYF

v_gene: TRBV15
CDR3aa: CATSRTGVWSSGKLRGYEQYF

v_gene: TRBV20-1
CDR3aa: CSAREGIYNEQFF

v_gene: TRBV5-1
CDR3aa: CASSLGTTRPAPLHF

v_gene: TRBV7-9
CDR3aa: CASSPRDGPTDTQYF

v_gene: TRBV7-2
CDR3aa: CASSSGLAGRISDEQFF

v_gene: TRBV19
CDR3aa: CASARDPGELFF

v_gene: TRBV6-5
CDR3aa: CASSYALGKTSPLHF

v_gene: TRBV7-6
CDR3aa: CASSLKPLDSRETQYF

v_gene: TRBV11-1
CDR3aa: CASSHGLARYNEQFF

v_gene: TRBV7-9
CDR3aa: CASSPDSNQVTQYF

v_gene: TRBV7-8
CDR3aa: CASSFTGRTEAFF

v_gene: TRBV7-2
CDR3aa: CASSKGLAAYEQYF

v_gene: TRBV2
CDR3aa: CASSGEGLAKNIQYF

v_gene: TRBV28
CDR3aa: CASRKGGGASQPQHF

v_gene: TRBV11-3
CDR3aa: CASRADNPSYEQYF

v_gene: TRBV18
CDR3aa: CASSPQAPAYEQYF

v_gene: TRBV6-1
CDR3aa: CASSKQVHSYNEQFF

v_gene: TRBV5-1
CDR3aa: CASSVVAGPETQYF

v_gene: TRBV29-1
CDR3aa: CSAPKGDTQYF

v_gene: TRBV10-3
CDR3aa: CAISSPAGTSLETQYF

v_gene: TRBV7-2
CDR3aa: CASSGRSGNNSPLHF

v_gene: TRBV6-2/TRBV6-3
CDR3aa: CASSITSGRVTETQYF

v_gene: TRBV7-2
CDR3aa: CASSLLYSGRAFSTQYF

v_gene: TRBV15
CDR3aa: CATSRDTARAFEQYF

v_gene: TRBV20-1
CDR3aa: CSASHLGGNLFF

v_gene: TRBV11-1
CDR3aa: CASSSPRTGYSPAAEQFF

v_gene: TRBV7-2
CDR3aa: CASSSDYTQPQHF

v_gene: TRBV12-5
CDR3aa: CASGPGQFSYEQYF

v_gene: TRBV20-1
CDR3aa: CSASTGGKNIQYF

v_gene: TRBV7-2
CDR3aa: CASSLVRATANVLTF

v_gene: TRBV5-1
CDR3aa: CASSTQGYLYEQYF

v_gene: TRBV6-1
CDR3aa: CASSSRGLNTEAFF

v_gene: TRBV29-1
CDR3aa: CSVIGAGADTQYF

v_gene: TRBV7-2
CDR3aa: CASSLDGSYNEQFF

v_gene: TRBV27
CDR3aa: CASSIRTGGIRDSPLHF

v_gene: TRBV6-1
CDR3aa: CASAKRPEETQYF

v_gene: TRBV18
CDR3aa: CASSPLASGTEAFF

v_gene: TRBV7-9
CDR3aa: CASSFPSLETQYF